At least ten counts were recorded for the clone carrying this T cell receptor (beta chain). Germline V lookup: CDR1 DFQATT, CDR2 SNEGSKA (reference sequence). This CDR3 contains 14 residues. J lost 5 bases, V lost 2 bases, and 7 bases had no gene match. The data are from a study of T-cell reconstitution after alpha-beta-depleted transplantation in children. TCRbeta library preparation incorporated unique molecular identifiers. Via MiXCR, TCRdb re-called the PCR reads, giving one row per CDR3 protein. The repertoire holds 640,000 or so distinct CDR3 sequences, roughly 17% seen once, with 1.1% in the top ten.

The source is a human donor who donated a stem cell graft to a child with acute myeloid leukemia. The chain joins TRBV20-1 to TRBJ2-5, with 8 bases that match TRBD2. Sequences were derived from PBMCs from the stem cell graft donor, sampled from the stem cell graft. CDR3 bases: TGCAGTGCTAGAAACAGCGGGGGACGCGAGACCCAGTACTTC. Amino acid sequence: CSARNSGGRETQYF.